The following is a T cell receptor (beta chain) sequence with its context. Germline V gives CDR1 MDHEN, CDR2 SYDVKM. With 2 bases removed from V and 5 bases from J, the gap between germline ends came to 16 bases. This CDR3 comprises 15 residues. Assay: immunoSEQ multiplex PCR; the TCRdb copy retains only in-frame clones and omits some. The repertoire holds about 60,000 clones, 70% to 90% seen once, with roughly 5.5% in the top ten. The sample comes from a study of control samples from healthy donors and cancer patients. The receptor comes from a middle-aged man in good health. This rearrangement joins TRBV28 to TRBJ2-7, with D unresolved. What was sequenced was blood. This CDR3 reads CASSLRASRTDEQYF. In DNA, the CDR3 is TGTGCCAGCAGTTTAAGGGCCTCCCGGACGGACGAGCAGTACTTC.